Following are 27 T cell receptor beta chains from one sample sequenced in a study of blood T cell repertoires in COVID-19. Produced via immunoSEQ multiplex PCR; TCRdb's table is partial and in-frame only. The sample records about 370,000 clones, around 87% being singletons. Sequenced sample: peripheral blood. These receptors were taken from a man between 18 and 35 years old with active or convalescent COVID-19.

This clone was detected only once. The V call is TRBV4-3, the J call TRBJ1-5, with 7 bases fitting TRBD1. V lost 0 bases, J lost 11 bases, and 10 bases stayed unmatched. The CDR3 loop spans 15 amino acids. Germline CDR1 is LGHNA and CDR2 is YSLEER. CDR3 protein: CASSQDKGLTGSQHF. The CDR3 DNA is TGCGCCAGCAGCCAAGATAAAGGGTTGACAGGGTCCCAGCATTTT.

CDR3 DNA sequence: TGCGCCAGCAGCCAAGAATTAGCGGGAGGGCCGGAGGAGCAGTTCTTC. Encoded protein: CASSQELAGGPEEQFF. The chain couples TRBV4-3 to TRBJ2-1; 11 nucleotides match TRBD2. CDR3 length: 16 residues. The germline V gene encodes CDR1 LGHNA and CDR2 YSLEER. V trimming: 0 bases; J trimming: 10 bases; junction bases outside the gene matches: 8.

CDR3 in DNA: TGTGCCAGCAGTTTATCGCGGGGGGCAGGGAAGGTTTCACCCCTCCACTTT. Translated: CASSLSRGAGKVSPLHF. V and J are TRBV27 and TRBJ1-6; D possibly corresponds to TRBD1 (6 bases). Per germline, CDR1 MNHEY and CDR2 SMNVEV (reference sequence). Trimming cost V 0 bases and J 9 bases, with 18 bases left between them. This CDR3 has 17 amino acids.

CDR3 sequence (DNA): TGTGCCAGTACTAGGACAGTCTATGATGGCTACACCTTC. Translated: CASTRTVYDGYTF. J is TRBJ1-2 and V is TRBV19; weak D call: TRBD1 (6 bases). Germline CDR1 reads LNHDA; CDR2 reads SQIVND (reference sequence). The V end lost 7 bases, the J end lost 6 bases, and 15 bases lay between the germline ends. This CDR3 is built from 13 residues. The variable domain in full, with the rest retrieved from reference TRBV19 and TRBJ1-2, is DGGITQSPKYLFRKEGQNVTLSCEQNLNHDAMYWYRQDPGQGLRLIYYSQIVNDFQKGDIAEGYSVSREKKESFPLTVTSAQKNPTAFYLCASTRTVYDGYTFGSGTRLTVV.

CDR3 sequence (DNA): TGCGCCAGCAGCTTGGCCTTGGGTAGGGGCGGCGAGCAGTACTTC. It yields the protein CASSLALGRGGEQYF. The gene calls are TRBV5-1 and TRBJ2-7; possible D gene TRBD1, 5 bases. V lost 0 bases, J lost 6 bases, and 16 bases lay in between. The CDR3 consists of 15 residues. The V gene's germline CDR1 is SGHRS and CDR2 YFSETQ.

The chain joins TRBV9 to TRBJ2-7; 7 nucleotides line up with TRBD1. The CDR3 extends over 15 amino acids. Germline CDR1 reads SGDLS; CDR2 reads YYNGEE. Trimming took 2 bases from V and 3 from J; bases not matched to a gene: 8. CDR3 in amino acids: CASSVGDSQLYEQYF. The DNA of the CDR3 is TGTGCCAGCAGCGTGGGGGACAGTCAGCTCTACGAGCAGTACTTC.

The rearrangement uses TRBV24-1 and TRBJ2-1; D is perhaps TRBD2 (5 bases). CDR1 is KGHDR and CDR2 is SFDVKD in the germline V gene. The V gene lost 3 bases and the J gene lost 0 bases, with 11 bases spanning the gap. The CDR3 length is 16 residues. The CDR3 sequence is CATSDPRLSSYNEQFF. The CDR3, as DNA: TGTGCCACCAGTGATCCCAGACTATCCTCCTACAATGAGCAGTTCTTC.

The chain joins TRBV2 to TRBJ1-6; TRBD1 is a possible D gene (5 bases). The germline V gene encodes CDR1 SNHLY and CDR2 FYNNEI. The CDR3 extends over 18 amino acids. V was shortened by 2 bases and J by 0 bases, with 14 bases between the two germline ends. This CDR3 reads CASSETLGGSSYNSPLHF. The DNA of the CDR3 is TGTGCCAGCAGTGAAACCCTCGGGGGAAGCTCCTATAATTCACCCCTCCACTTT.

DNA of the CDR3: TGTGCCAGCAGCTGGGGGGAGGCATCACCCCTCCACTTT. Its translation: CASSWGEASPLHF. The J gene is TRBJ1-6, the V gene TRBV27; the D gene is possibly TRBD1 (5 bases). Trimming removed 6 bases from V and 10 bases from J, with 13 bases in between. The CDR3 has 13 amino acids. The germline CDR1 and CDR2 sequences are MNHEY and SMNVEV (reference sequence).

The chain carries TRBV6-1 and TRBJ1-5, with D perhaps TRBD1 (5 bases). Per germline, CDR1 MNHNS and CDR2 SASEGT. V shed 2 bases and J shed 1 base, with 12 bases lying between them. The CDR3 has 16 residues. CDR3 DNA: TGTGCCAGCAGTGAAAGGGAGGGGCTCAGCAATCAGCCCCAGCATTTT. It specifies CASSEREGLSNQPQHF.

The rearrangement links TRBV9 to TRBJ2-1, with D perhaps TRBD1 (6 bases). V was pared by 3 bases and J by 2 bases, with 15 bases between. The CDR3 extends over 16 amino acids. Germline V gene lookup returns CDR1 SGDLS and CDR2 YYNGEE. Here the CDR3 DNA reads TGTGCCAGCAGCGGATTAACAGGGCGTACCTACAATGAGCAGTTCTTC. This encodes CASSGLTGRTYNEQFF.

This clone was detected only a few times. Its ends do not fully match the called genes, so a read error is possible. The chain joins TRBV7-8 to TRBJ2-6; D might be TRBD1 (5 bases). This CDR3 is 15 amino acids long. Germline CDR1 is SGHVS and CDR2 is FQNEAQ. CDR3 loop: CASSLEFPGANVLTF. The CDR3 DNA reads TGTGCCAGCAGCTTAGAATTCCCTGGGGCCAACGTGCTGACTTTC.

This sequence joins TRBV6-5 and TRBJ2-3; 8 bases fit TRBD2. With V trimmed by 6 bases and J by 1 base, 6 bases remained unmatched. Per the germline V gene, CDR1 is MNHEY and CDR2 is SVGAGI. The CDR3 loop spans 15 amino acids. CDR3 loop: CASRTSGSGTDTQYF. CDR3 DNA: TGTGCCAGCAGGACCAGCGGGAGTGGCACAGATACGCAGTATTTT.

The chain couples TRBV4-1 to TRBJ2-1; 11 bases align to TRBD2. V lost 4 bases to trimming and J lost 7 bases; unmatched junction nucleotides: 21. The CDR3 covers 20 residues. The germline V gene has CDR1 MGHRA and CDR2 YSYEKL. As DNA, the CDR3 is TGCGCCAGCAGCCGGATGAAGGGCATAGTAGCGGGAGGGCCATCGAATGAGCAGTTCTTC. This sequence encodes CASSRMKGIVAGGPSNEQFF.

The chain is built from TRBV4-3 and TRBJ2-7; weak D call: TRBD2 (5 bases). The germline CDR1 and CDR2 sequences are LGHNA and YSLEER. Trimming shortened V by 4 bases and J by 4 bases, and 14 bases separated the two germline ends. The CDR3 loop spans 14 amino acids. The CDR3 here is CASSPTGNSYEQYF. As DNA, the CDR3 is TGCGCCAGCAGCCCAACGGGGAATTCTTACGAGCAGTACTTC.

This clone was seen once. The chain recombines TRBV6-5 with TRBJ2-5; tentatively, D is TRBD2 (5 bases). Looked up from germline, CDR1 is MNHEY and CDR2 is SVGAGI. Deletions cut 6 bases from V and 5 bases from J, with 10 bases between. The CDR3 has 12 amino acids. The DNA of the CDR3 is TGTGCCAGCAGCCACACGGGGGAGACCCAGTACTTC. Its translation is CASSHTGETQYF.

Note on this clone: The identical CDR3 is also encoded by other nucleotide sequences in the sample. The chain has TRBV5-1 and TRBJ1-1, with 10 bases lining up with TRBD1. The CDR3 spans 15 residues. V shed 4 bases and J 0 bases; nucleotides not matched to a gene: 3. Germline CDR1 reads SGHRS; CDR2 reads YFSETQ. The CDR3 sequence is CASSPGQGLNTEAFF. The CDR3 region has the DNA TGCGCCAGCAGCCCGGGACAGGGGCTGAACACTGAAGCTTTCTTT. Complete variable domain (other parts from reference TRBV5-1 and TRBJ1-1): KAGVTQTPRYLIKTRGQQVTLSCSPISGHRSVSWYQQTPGQGLQFLFEYFSETQRNKGNFPGRFSGRQFSNSRSEMNVSTLELGDSALYLCASSPGQGLNTEAFFGQGTRLTVV.

The CDR3 protein is CASSLRGRAYEAFF. CDR3 coding DNA: TGTGCCAGCAGTTTAAGGGGTAGGGCGTATGAAGCTTTCTTT. The V call is TRBV28, the J call TRBJ1-1; tentatively, D is TRBD1 (5 bases). The CDR3 totals 14 residues. Germline V lookup: CDR1 MDHEN, CDR2 SYDVKM. V lost 2 bases and J 7 bases, leaving 14 bases between the germline ends.

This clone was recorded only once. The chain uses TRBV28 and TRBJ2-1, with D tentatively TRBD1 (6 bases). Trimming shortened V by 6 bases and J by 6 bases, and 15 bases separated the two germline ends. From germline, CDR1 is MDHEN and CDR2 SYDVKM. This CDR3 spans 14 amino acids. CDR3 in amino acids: CASSHQQGPNEQFF. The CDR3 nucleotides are TGTGCCAGCAGCCATCAACAGGGCCCCAATGAGCAGTTCTTC.

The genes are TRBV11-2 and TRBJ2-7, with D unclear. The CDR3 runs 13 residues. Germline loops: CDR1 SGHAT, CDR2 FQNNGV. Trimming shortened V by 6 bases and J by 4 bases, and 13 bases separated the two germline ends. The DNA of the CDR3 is TGTGCCAGCAGGTGGGTGGGCGCATACGAGCAGTACTTC. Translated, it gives CASRWVGAYEQYF.

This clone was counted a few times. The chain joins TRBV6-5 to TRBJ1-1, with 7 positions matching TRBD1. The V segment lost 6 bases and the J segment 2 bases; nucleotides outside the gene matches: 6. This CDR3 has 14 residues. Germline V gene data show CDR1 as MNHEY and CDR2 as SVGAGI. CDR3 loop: CASRWGTVNTEAFF. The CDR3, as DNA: TGTGCCAGCAGATGGGGGACAGTTAACACTGAAGCTTTCTTT.

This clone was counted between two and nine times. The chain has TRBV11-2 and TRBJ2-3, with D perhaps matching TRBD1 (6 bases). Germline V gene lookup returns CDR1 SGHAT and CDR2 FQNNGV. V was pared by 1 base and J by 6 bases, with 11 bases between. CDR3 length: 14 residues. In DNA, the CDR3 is TGTGCCAGCAGCTTAGGGGGGCCGGGGGATACGCAGTATTTT. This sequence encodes CASSLGGPGDTQYF. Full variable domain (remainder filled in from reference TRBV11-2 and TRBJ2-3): EAGVAQSPRYKIIEKRQSVAFWCNPISGHATLYWYQQILGQGPKLLIQFQNNGVVDDSQLPKDRFSAERLKGVDSTLKIQPAKLEDSAVYLCASSLGGPGDTQYFGPGTRLTVL.

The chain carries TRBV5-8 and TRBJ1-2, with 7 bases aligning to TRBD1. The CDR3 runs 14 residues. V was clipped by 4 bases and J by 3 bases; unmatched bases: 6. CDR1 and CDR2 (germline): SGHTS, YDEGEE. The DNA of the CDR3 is TGTGCCAGCAGCCTCACGGGGACAGACTATGGCTACACCTTC. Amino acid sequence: CASSLTGTDYGYTF. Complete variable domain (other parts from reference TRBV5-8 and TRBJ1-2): EAGVTQSPTHLIKTRGQQATLRCSPISGHTSVYWYQQALGLGLQFLLWYDEGEERNRGNFPPRFSGRQFPNYSSELNVNALELEDSALYLCASSLTGTDYGYTFGSGTRLTVV.

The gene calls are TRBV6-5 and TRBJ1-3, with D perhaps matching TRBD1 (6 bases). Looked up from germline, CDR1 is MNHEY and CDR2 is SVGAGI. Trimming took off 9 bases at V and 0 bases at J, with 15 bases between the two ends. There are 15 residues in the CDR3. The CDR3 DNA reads TGTGCCAGTAAGGACAGCAGAAACTCTGGAAACACCATATATTTT. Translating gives CASKDSRNSGNTIYF.

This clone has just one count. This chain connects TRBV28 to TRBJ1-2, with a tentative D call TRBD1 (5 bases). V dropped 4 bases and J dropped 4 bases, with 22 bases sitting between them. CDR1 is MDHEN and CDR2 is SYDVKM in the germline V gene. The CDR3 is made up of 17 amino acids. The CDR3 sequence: CASSSLPQDTVGYGYTF. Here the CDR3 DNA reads TGTGCCAGCAGTTCGCTACCCCAGGACACGGTTGGCTATGGCTACACCTTC.

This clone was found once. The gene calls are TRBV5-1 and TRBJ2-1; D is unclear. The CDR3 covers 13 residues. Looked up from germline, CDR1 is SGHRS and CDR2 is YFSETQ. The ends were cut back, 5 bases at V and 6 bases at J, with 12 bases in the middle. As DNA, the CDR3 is TGCGCCAGCAGTTTCGAGTTCCCCAATGAGCAGTTCTTC. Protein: CASSFEFPNEQFF.

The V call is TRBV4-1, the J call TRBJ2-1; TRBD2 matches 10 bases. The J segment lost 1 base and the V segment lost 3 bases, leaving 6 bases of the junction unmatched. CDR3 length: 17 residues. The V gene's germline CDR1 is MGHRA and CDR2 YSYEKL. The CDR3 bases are TGCGCCAGCAGCCATATAGCGGGGGGACCGTCCTACAATGAGCAGTTCTTC. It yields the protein CASSHIAGGPSYNEQFF.